Shown below are 11 T cell receptor beta chains from a single sample sequenced in a study of blood T cell repertoires in COVID-19. TCRdb's copy holds only in-frame clones and misses some; the assay was immunoSEQ multiplex PCR. The sample contains roughly 80,000 clones, about four fifths of which appear only once. Sequenced input: peripheral blood. The receptors were gathered from a human donor in a cohort sampled during active COVID-19.

The chain employs TRBV5-6 and TRBJ2-1; tentatively, D is TRBD2 (5 bases). Trimming removed 2 bases at V and 5 bases at J, with 14 bases between. The CDR3 is made up of 15 amino acids. CDR1 SGHDT and CDR2 YYEEEE come from the germline V gene. Written as DNA, the CDR3 is TGTGCCAGCAGCTTTAGTGGAGGCCTTGACAATGAGCAGTTCTTC. Its protein product is CASSFSGGLDNEQFF.

This chain joins TRBV5-5 and TRBJ2-7, with TRBD1 matching over 8 bases. Germline CDR1 and CDR2: SGHKS and YYEKEE (reference sequence). Trimming removed 4 bases from V and 9 bases from J; junction bases left unmatched: 6. The length of the CDR3 is 12 residues. CDR3 amino acids: CASSISGGRQYF. The DNA for the CDR3 is TGTGCCAGCAGCATTTCAGGGGGCCGGCAGTACTTC.

This clone was observed once. This CDR3 is CASSSDRVLYEQYF. In DNA form, the CDR3 reads TGTGCCAGCAGCTCCGACAGGGTGTTATACGAGCAGTACTTC. This chain uses TRBV3-1 (or the pseudogene TRBV3-2) with TRBJ2-7; 7 bases line up with TRBD1. The CDR3 runs to 14 residues. The V gene end was trimmed by 5 bases and the J gene end by 4 bases; junction bases not matched to a gene: 8. Germline V gene sequence: CDR1 LGHDT, CDR2 YNNKEL (reference sequence).

V is TRBV6-5 and J is TRBJ2-5; TRBD2 matches at 7 bases. From germline, CDR1 is MNHEY and CDR2 SVGAGI. Trimming at V came to 0 bases and at J to 9 bases, leaving 10 bases not matched to a gene. The CDR3 contains 15 residues. The CDR3 spells CASSYSRGEVAAQYF. The CDR3 coding sequence is TGTGCCAGCAGTTACTCTCGGGGGGAGGTTGCGGCCCAGTACTTC.

V and J are TRBV6-2 or TRBV6-3 and TRBJ1-1, with D hard to call. Trimming stripped 2 bases from V and 4 bases from J, with 11 bases between. Germline V gives CDR1 MNHEY, CDR2 SVGEGT. The CDR3 is 14 amino acids. CDR3 sequence: CASSYLQRGTEAFF. The CDR3 DNA is TGTGCCAGCAGTTACCTTCAGCGAGGCACTGAAGCTTTCTTT.

The V and J genes are TRBV9 and TRBJ2-7; tentative D call: TRBD2 (6 bases). The CDR3 is 14 residues long. Germline CDR1 and CDR2: SGDLS and YYNGEE. The V end lost 0 bases, the J end lost 3 bases, and 10 bases lay between the germline ends. CDR3 protein: CASSVDAGNYEQYF. The CDR3 coding sequence is TGTGCCAGCAGCGTAGATGCGGGAAACTACGAGCAGTACTTC.

J is TRBJ1-4 and V is TRBV7-3; 8 bases line up with TRBD1. CDR1 SGHTA and CDR2 FQGTGA come from the germline V gene. J was trimmed by 2 bases and V by 2 bases; bases with no gene match: 4. CDR3 length equals 16 residues. The CDR3 bases are TGTGCCAGCAGCTTAGGCGGACAGGGTACTAATGAAAAACTGTTTTTT. Translation gives CASSLGGQGTNEKLFF.

The chain joins TRBV19 to TRBJ1-3; D not certain. CDR3 length: 16 residues. V lost 2 bases and J 0 bases, leaving 11 bases between the germline ends. Germline CDR1 reads LNHDA; CDR2 reads SQIVND (reference sequence). In DNA, the CDR3 is TGTGCCAGTAGTATATTAGACTGGAGCTCTGGAAACACCATATATTTT. It yields the protein CASSILDWSSGNTIYF. Complete variable domain (other parts from reference TRBV19 and TRBJ1-3): DGGITQSPKYLFRKEGQNVTLSCEQNLNHDAMYWYRQDPGQGLRLIYYSQIVNDFQKGDIAEGYSVSREKKESFPLTVTSAQKNPTAFYLCASSILDWSSGNTIYFGEGSWLTVV.

This rearrangement joins TRBV7-2 to TRBJ1-2, with 8 bases lining up with TRBD1. CDR1 and CDR2 (germline): SGHTA, FQGNSA. With 2 bases clipped from V and 5 bases from J, the junction kept 13 bases outside the gene matches. The CDR3 totals 17 residues. CDR3 loop: CASSLNPSRTGGYGYTF. CDR3 nucleotides: TGTGCCAGCAGCTTAAACCCCTCCCGTACAGGGGGATATGGCTACACCTTC.

The rearrangement joins TRBV2 to TRBJ1-6; 7 nucleotides line up with TRBD1. This CDR3 is 16 amino acids long. Germline CDR1 SNHLY, CDR2 FYNNEI. After removal of 6 bases from V and 3 bases from J, the junction contained 8 bases not matched to a gene. CDR3 bases: TGTGCCAGCAGGCCTCTGGACAGGATCTATAATTCACCCCTCCACTTT. Translating it yields CASRPLDRIYNSPLHF.

This chain uses TRBV6-5 with TRBJ1-1; 9 nucleotides match TRBD1. The trim removed 4 bases at V and 2 bases at J, leaving 8 bases unmatched. This CDR3 comprises 16 residues. Germline CDR1 is MNHEY and CDR2 is SVGAGI. The CDR3 DNA reads as TGTGCCAGCAGTTCCGGACAGGGGCCTCGTAACACTGAAGCTTTCTTT. It codes for CASSSGQGPRNTEAFF.